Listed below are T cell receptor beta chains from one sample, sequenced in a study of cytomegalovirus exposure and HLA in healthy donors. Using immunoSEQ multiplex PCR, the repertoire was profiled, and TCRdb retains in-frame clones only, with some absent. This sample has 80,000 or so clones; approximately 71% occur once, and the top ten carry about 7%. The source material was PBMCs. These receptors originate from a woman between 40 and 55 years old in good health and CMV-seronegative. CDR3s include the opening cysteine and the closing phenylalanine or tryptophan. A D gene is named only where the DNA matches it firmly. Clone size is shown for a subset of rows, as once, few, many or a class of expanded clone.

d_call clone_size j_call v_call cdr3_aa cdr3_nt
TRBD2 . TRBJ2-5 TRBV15 CATSFALAGQETQYF TGTGCCACCAGCTTTGCACTAGCGGGCCAAGAGACCCAGTACTTC
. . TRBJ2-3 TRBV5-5 CASSRSGTQYF TGTGCCAGCAGCCGATCAGGGACGCAGTATTTT
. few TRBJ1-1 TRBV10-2 CASSESGGPEAFF TGCGCCAGCAGTGAGTCGGGGGGGCCTGAAGCTTTCTTT
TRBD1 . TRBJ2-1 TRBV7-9 CASSGRDRGYNEQFF TGTGCCAGCAGCGGCCGGGACAGGGGGTACAATGAGCAGTTCTTC
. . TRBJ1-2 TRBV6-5 CASSRGQGGSYGYTF TGTGCCAGCAGTCGTGGTCAGGGTGGTAGCTATGGCTACACCTTC
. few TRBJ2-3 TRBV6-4 CASSDGSGADTQYF TGTGCCAGCAGTGACGGGAGTGGCGCAGATACGCAGTATTTT
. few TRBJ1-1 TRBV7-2 CASSLSDRNTEAFF TGTGCCAGCAGCTTATCGGACAGGAACACTGAAGCTTTCTTT
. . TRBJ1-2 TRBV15 CATSRDLERGNNGYTF TGTGCCACCAGCAGAGATCTGGAACGAGGAAACAATGGCTACACCTTC
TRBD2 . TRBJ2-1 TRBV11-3 CASSLVFGRSSYNEQFF TGTGCCAGCAGCTTAGTTTTCGGGAGGAGCTCCTACAATGAGCAGTTCTTC
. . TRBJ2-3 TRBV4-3 CASSPWWWEARTDTQYF TGCGCCAGCAGCCCGTGGTGGTGGGAGGCTCGCACAGATACGCAGTATTTT
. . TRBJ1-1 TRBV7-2 CASSLPGGLEAFF TGTGCCAGCAGCCTGCCGGGAGGGCTTGAAGCTTTCTTT
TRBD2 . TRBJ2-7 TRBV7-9 CASSQSSGGPYEQYF TGTGCCAGCAGCCAATCTAGCGGAGGGCCCTACGAGCAGTACTTC
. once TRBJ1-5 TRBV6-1 CASSEAGGGDQPQHF TGTGCCAGCAGTGAAGCGGGGGGTGGAGATCAGCCCCAGCATTTT
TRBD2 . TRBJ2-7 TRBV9 CASSVGTSGTYEQYF TGTGCCAGCAGCGTTGGGACTAGCGGGACTTACGAGCAGTACTTC
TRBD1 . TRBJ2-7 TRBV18 CASSLQGDEQYF TGTGCCAGCTCTCTACAGGGGGACGAGCAGTACTTC
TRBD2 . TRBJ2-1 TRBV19 CASSIGAGVGYNEQFF TGTGCCAGTAGTATCGGAGCGGGAGTAGGCTACAATGAGCAGTTCTTC
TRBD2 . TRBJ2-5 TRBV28 CASSLPAAGAKTQYF TGTGCCAGCAGTTTACCTGCAGCGGGAGCAAAGACCCAGTACTTC
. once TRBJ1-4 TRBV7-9 CASSLGGGDPTEKLFF TGTGCCAGCAGCTTAGGTGGGGGGGACCCAACAGAAAAACTGTTTTTT
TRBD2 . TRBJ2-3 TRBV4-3 CASSQEPASGTSSTDTQYF TGCGCCAGCAGCCAAGAACCAGCTAGCGGGACCTCTAGCACAGATACGCAGTATTTT
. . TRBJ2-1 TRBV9 CASSFVAASYNEQFF TGTGCCAGCAGCTTCGTAGCGGCCTCCTACAATGAGCAGTTCTTC
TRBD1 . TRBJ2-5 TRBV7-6 CASSSGTGGVETQYF TGTGCCAGCAGCTCCGGGACAGGGGGCGTGGAGACCCAGTACTTC
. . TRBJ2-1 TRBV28 CASSFYGSAKDNEQFF TGTGCCAGCAGTTTTTACGGGAGTGCCAAAGACAATGAGCAGTTCTTC
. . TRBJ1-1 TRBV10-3 CAISGGRDSAFF TGTGCCATCAGTGGGGGACGGGACTCTGCTTTCTTT
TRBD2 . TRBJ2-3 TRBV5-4 CASSPGTSGISDTQYF TGTGCCAGCAGCCCGGGGACTAGCGGGATATCAGATACGCAGTATTTT
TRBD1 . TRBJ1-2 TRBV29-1 CSVEEPWTGFNYGYTF TGCAGCGTTGAAGAGCCTTGGACAGGATTTAACTATGGCTACACCTTC
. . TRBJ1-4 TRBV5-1 CASSLEAGPNEKLFF TGCGCCAGCAGCTTGGAGGCAGGCCCGAATGAAAAACTGTTTTTT
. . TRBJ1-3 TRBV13 CASSLQGNRNTIYF TGTGCCAGCAGCCTACAGGGTAATAGAAACACCATATATTTT
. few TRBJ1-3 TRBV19 CASSKQGISGNTIYF TGTGCCAGTAGCAAACAGGGCATCTCTGGAAACACCATATATTTT
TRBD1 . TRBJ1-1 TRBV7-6 CASSYADRTEAFF TGTGCCAGCAGCTACGCGGACAGGACTGAAGCTTTCTTT
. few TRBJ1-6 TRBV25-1 CASSDNPQGGFNSPLHF TGTGCCAGCAGTGACAACCCTCAGGGAGGATTTAATTCACCCCTCCACTTT
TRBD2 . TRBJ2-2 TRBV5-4 CASSLWKGRGDTGELFF TGTGCCAGCAGTCTCTGGAAAGGGCGGGGGGACACCGGGGAGCTGTTTTTT
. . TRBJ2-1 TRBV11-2 CASSLEGGWGNEQFF TGTGCCAGCAGCTTAGAGGGGGGATGGGGCAATGAGCAGTTCTTC
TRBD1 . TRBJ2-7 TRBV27 CASSLAGTDTYEQYF TGTGCCAGCAGTTTAGCCGGGACAGACACTTACGAGCAGTACTTC
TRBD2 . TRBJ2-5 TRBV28 CASSSSSGGAETQYF TGTGCCAGCAGTTCATCTAGCGGGGGGGCCGAGACCCAGTACTTC
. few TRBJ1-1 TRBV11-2 CASSWWTLRGVNTEAFF TGTGCCAGCAGCTGGTGGACACTCCGGGGGGTGAACACTGAAGCTTTCTTT
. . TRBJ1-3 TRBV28 CASTLRRGGGNTIYF TGTGCCAGCACCCTCAGGAGGGGAGGAGGAAACACCATATATTTT
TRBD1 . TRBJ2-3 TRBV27 CASSLSMGVVRDSDTDTQYF TGTGCCAGCAGTTTATCGATGGGGGTGGTTCGGGACAGTGACACAGATACGCAGTATTTT
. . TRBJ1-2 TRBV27 CASSKGLQLANYGYTF TGTGCCAGCAGTAAGGGGCTGCAGCTAGCTAACTATGGCTACACCTTC
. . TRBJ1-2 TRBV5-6 CASSLLGGPYTF TGTGCCAGCAGCTTGCTGGGGGGGCCCTACACCTTC
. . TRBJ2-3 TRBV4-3 CASSQGLGASGRDTQYF TGCGCCAGCAGCCAGGGCCTGGGGGCTAGCGGAAGAGATACGCAGTATTTT
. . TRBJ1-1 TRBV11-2 CASRTRETEAFF TGTGCCAGCAGGACACGGGAGACTGAAGCTTTCTTT
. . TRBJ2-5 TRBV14 CASSQGVGQQETQYF TGTGCCAGCAGCCAAGGCGTAGGACAACAAGAGACCCAGTACTTC
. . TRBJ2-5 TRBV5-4 CASSPLGQGKETQYF TGTGCCAGCAGCCCTCTAGGGCAGGGGAAAGAGACCCAGTACTTC
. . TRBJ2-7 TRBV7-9 CASSLDRVELHEQYF TGTGCCAGCAGCTTAGACAGGGTCGAACTCCACGAGCAGTACTTC
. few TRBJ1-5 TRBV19 CASTAVEERNQPQHF TGTGCCAGTACCGCCGTAGAGGAGAGAAATCAGCCCCAGCATTTT
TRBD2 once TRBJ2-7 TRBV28 CASSGGLAETYEQYF TGTGCCAGCAGCGGCGGACTAGCGGAGACCTACGAGCAGTACTTC
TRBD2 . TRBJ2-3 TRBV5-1 CASSPSGRFDTQYF TGCGCCAGCAGCCCTAGCGGGAGGTTTGATACGCAGTATTTT
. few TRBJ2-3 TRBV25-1 CASSKQDTDTQYF TGTGCCAGCAGTAAACAGGACACAGATACGCAGTATTTT
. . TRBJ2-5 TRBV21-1 CASSLVTSEETQYF TGTGCCAGCAGTCTGGTGACTAGCGAGGAGACCCAGTACTTC
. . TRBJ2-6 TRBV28 CASSRRGSGANVLTF TGTGCCAGCAGCAGACGGGGCTCTGGGGCCAACGTCCTGACTTTC
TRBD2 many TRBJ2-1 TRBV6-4 CASSAGSGGVNEQFF TGTGCCAGCAGTGCCGGAAGCGGGGGGGTCAATGAGCAGTTCTTC
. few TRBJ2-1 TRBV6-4 CASSDSAGDYNEQFF TGTGCCAGCAGTGACTCGGCAGGGGACTACAATGAGCAGTTCTTC
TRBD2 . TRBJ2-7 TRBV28 CASSLSGSGSYEQYF TGTGCCAGCAGCCTAAGCGGGAGTGGCTCCTACGAGCAGTACTTC
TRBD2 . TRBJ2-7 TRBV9 CASSGTSGRVEQYF TGTGCCAGCAGCGGGACTAGCGGGAGAGTCGAGCAGTACTTC
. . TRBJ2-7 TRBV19 CASSMSGLNSYEQYF TGTGCCAGTAGTATGTCGGGACTTAACTCCTACGAGCAGTACTTC
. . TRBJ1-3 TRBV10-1 CASSDEASGNTIYF TGCGCCAGCAGTGATGAAGCTTCTGGAAACACCATATATTTT
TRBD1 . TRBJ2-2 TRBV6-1 CASTVVTGETGELFF TGTGCCAGCACCGTGGTGACAGGGGAAACCGGGGAGCTGTTTTTT
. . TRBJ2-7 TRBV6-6 CASRPTGISSYEQYF TGTGCCAGCAGGCCAACAGGGATTAGCTCCTACGAGCAGTACTTC
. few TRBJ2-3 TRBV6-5 CASRPGGRTDTQYF TGTGCCAGCCGACCGGGGGGCCGCACAGATACGCAGTATTTT
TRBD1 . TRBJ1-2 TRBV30 CAWSPKGALSLGYTF TGTGCCTGGAGCCCAAAGGGGGCGTTATCATTGGGCTACACCTTC